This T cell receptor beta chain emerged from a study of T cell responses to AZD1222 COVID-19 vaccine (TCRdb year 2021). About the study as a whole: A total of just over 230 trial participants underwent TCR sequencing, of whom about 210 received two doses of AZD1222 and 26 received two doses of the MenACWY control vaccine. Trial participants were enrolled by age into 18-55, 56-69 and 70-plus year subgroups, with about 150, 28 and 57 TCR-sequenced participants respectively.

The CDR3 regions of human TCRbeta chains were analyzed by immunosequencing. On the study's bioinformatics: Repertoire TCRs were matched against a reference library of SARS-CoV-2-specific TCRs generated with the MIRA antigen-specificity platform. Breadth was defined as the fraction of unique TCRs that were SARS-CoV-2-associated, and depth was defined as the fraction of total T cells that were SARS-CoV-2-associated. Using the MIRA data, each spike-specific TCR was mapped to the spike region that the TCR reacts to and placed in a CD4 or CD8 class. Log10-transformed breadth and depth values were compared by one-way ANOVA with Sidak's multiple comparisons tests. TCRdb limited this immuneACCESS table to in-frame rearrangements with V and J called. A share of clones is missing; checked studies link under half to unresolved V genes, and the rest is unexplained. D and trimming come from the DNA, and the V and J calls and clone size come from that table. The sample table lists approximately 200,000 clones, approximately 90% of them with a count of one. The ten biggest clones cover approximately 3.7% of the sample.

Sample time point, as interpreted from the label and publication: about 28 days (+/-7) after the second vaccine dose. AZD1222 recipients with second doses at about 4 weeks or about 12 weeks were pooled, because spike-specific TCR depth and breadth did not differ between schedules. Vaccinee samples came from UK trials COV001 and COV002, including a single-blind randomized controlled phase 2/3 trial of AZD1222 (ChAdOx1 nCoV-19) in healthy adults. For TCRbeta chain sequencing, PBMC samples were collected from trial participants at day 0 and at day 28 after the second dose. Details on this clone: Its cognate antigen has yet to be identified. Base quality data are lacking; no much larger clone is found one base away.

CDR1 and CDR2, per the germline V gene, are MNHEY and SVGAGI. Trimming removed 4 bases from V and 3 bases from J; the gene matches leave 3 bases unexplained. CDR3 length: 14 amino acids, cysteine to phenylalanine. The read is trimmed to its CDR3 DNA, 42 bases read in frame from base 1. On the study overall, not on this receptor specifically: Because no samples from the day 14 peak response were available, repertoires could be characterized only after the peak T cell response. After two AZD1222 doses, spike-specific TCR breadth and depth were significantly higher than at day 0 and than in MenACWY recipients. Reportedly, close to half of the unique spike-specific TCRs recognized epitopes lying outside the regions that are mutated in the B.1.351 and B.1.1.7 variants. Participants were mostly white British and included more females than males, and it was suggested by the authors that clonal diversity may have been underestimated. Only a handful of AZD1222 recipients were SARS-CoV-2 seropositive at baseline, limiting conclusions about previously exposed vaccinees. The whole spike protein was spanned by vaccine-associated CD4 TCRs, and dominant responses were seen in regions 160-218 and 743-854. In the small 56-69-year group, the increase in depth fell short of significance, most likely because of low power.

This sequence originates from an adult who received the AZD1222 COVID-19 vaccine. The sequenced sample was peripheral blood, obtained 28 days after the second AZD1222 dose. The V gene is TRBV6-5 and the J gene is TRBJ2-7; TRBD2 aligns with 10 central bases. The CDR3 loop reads CASSSRTSGYEQYF. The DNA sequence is TGTGCCAGCAGTTCGCGGACTAGCGGCTACGAGCAGTACTTC.